Listed below are T cell receptor beta chains from one sample, sequenced in a study of cytomegalovirus exposure and HLA in healthy donors. Repertoires were generated with immunoSEQ multiplex PCR, while TCRdb's copy carries only in-frame clones and drops some. The data contain tens of thousands of clones, 85% to 95% of them singletons. Sequenced material: PBMCs. These receptors originate from a woman aged 18 to 35 in good health and CMV-seropositive. Each CDR3 is given with its conserved first and last residue. A D gene is named only where the DNA matches it firmly. Some rows have no size entry. The others give once, few or many, or a class for an expanded clone.

D	V	size	J	length	CDR3	DNA
.	TRBV5-6	once	TRBJ1-1	15	CASSLRYRRNTEAFF	TGTGCCAGCAGCTTGAGGTACAGACGGAACACTGAAGCTTTCTTT
.	TRBV18	.	TRBJ2-3	12	CASTRGGDTQYF	TGTGCCAGCACCCGCGGGGGCGATACGCAGTATTTT
.	TRBV28	once	TRBJ2-3	15	CASSPVGRGTDTQYF	TGTGCCAGCAGCCCGGTGGGTCGGGGCACAGATACGCAGTATTTT
TRBD2	TRBV7-8	.	TRBJ2-7	12	CASSLAPSGRNF	TGTGCCAGCAGCTTAGCACCTAGCGGGAGGAACTTC
.	TRBV12-2	.	TRBJ1-6	15	CASRLGTGQNSPLHF	TGTGCAAGTCGCTTAGGGACGGGACAGAATTCACCCCTCCACTTT
.	TRBV6-5	once	TRBJ1-1	15	CASRLNRDGNTEAFF	TGTGCCAGCAGATTAAACAGGGACGGGAACACTGAAGCTTTCTTT
TRBD2	TRBV6-1	.	TRBJ2-7	14	CASSGGREFYEQYF	TGTGCCAGCAGTGGGGGGAGGGAATTCTACGAGCAGTACTTC
.	TRBV6-1	.	TRBJ1-5	16	CASSVSRQAYNQPQHF	TGTGCCAGCAGTGTATCTAGACAGGCCTACAATCAGCCCCAGCATTTT
TRBD1	TRBV4-1	.	TRBJ1-4	18	CASSQKADRGLGTEKLFF	TGCGCCAGCAGCCAAAAAGCCGACAGGGGACTGGGTACTGAAAAACTGTTTTTT
.	TRBV5-4	.	TRBJ1-1	13	CASSFGGNTEAFF	TGTGCCAGCAGCTTCGGGGGGAACACTGAAGCTTTCTTT
.	TRBV5-1	.	TRBJ1-2	16	CASSLGRGFDNYGYTF	TGCGCCAGCAGCTTGGGCAGGGGATTTGATAACTATGGCTACACCTTC
.	TRBV5-1	.	TRBJ2-3	15	CASSPSGLSTDTQYF	TGCGCCAGCAGCCCTTCGGGTTTAAGTACAGATACGCAGTATTTT
.	TRBV19	.	TRBJ2-1	16	CASSLSLLGVYNEQFF	TGTGCCAGTAGTTTATCCCTCCTGGGAGTATACAATGAGCAGTTCTTC
TRBD1	TRBV5-5	.	TRBJ1-4	15	CASSLTGGFNEKLFF	TGTGCCAGCAGCTTGACAGGGGGTTTTAATGAAAAACTGTTTTTT
.	TRBV6-1	.	TRBJ2-2	16	CASSEVAGRNTGELFF	TGTGCCAGCAGTGAAGTCGCGGGCCGAAACACCGGGGAGCTGTTTTTT
.	TRBV6-1	.	TRBJ1-2	13	CASSARAAYGYTF	TGTGCCAGCAGTGCGCGGGCAGCCTATGGCTACACCTTC
TRBD1	TRBV4-2	.	TRBJ1-3	16	CASSQSGTGAGNTIYF	TGTGCCAGCAGCCAGTCCGGGACAGGGGCAGGAAACACCATATATTTT
TRBD1	TRBV6-5	.	TRBJ1-2	15	CASRNRGQANYGYTF	TGTGCCAGCAGAAATAGGGGACAGGCCAACTATGGCTACACCTTC
.	TRBV7-2	.	TRBJ2-4	14	CASSDNIAKNIQYF	TGTGCCAGCAGCGACAATATAGCCAAAAACATTCAGTACTTC
TRBD2	TRBV7-7	.	TRBJ2-1	13	CASSGLAGDEQFF	TGTGCTAGCTCCGGACTAGCGGGAGATGAGCAGTTCTTC
.	TRBV6-1	.	TRBJ1-2	11	CASMRDYGYTF	TGTGCCAGCATGAGAGACTATGGCTACACCTTC
TRBD2	TRBV5-1	.	TRBJ2-7	15	CASSKTSGGIYEQYF	TGCGCCAGCAGCAAAACTAGCGGGGGGATCTACGAGCAGTACTTC
TRBD2	TRBV7-8	.	TRBJ2-1	13	CASSMTSGSEQFF	TGTGCCAGCAGCATGACTAGCGGGAGTGAGCAGTTCTTC
TRBD1	TRBV5-1	.	TRBJ1-6	14	CASSLRDRNSPLHF	TGCGCCAGCAGCTTGAGGGACAGGAATTCACCCCTCCACTTT
.	TRBV28	.	TRBJ1-1	14	CASSLDGRSTEAFF	TGTGCCAGCAGTTTGGACGGGAGGTCGACTGAAGCTTTCTTT
TRBD1	TRBV4-1	.	TRBJ2-5	16	CASSQGRQGIQETQYF	TGCGCCAGCAGCCAGGGTCGACAGGGCATCCAAGAGACCCAGTACTTC
TRBD1	TRBV7-8	once	TRBJ2-5	15	CASSTRTGAGETQYF	TGTGCCAGCAGCACCCGGACAGGGGCTGGGGAGACCCAGTACTTC
.	TRBV7-9	.	TRBJ1-4	13	CASSESRDEKLFF	TGTGCCAGCAGCGAGTCGCGTGATGAAAAACTGTTTTTT
TRBD1	TRBV30	.	TRBJ2-7	14	CAWSWDRGVSEQYF	TGTGCCTGGAGTTGGGACAGGGGCGTTTCCGAGCAGTACTTC
TRBD2	TRBV7-2	.	TRBJ2-7	15	CASNLGGSGKNEQYF	TGTGCCAGCAACCTAGGTGGTAGCGGGAAGAACGAGCAGTACTTC
.	TRBV30	.	TRBJ1-1	13	CAWSVRGGTEAFF	TGTGCCTGGAGTGTACGGGGAGGAACTGAAGCTTTCTTT
.	TRBV11-2	.	TRBJ2-7	14	CASSLLSGAYEQYF	TGTGCCAGCAGCTTACTTTCAGGGGCGTACGAGCAGTACTTC
.	TRBV21-1	.	TRBJ1-1	17	CASSKVGDRAWDTEAFF	TGTGCCAGCAGCAAAGTAGGGGACAGGGCTTGGGACACTGAAGCTTTCTTT
TRBD1	TRBV7-9	.	TRBJ1-2	14	CASSFQGALRGYTF	TGTGCCAGCAGCTTTCAGGGGGCGTTGCGGGGCTACACCTTC
.	TRBV5-4	.	TRBJ1-2	14	CASSWVGHNYGYTF	TGTGCCAGCAGCTGGGTGGGACACAACTATGGCTACACCTTC
.	TRBV6-4	.	TRBJ2-1	13	CASSPEEYNEQFF	TGTGCCAGCTCCCCGGAGGAATACAATGAGCAGTTCTTC
.	TRBV29-1	.	TRBJ2-3	14	CSVEKDRDTDTQYF	TGCAGCGTTGAAAAGGACAGAGACACAGATACGCAGTATTTT
TRBD2	TRBV29-1	.	TRBJ2-5	14	CSGRLAGFFETQYF	TGCAGCGGCCGACTAGCGGGATTCTTCGAGACCCAGTACTTC
TRBD1	TRBV19	.	TRBJ2-7	13	CASSTTNRGEQYF	TGTGCCAGTAGTACCACTAACAGGGGCGAGCAGTACTTC
.	TRBV28	.	TRBJ2-7	14	CASSFPKPPYEQYF	TGTGCCAGCAGTTTTCCTAAACCACCCTACGAGCAGTACTTC